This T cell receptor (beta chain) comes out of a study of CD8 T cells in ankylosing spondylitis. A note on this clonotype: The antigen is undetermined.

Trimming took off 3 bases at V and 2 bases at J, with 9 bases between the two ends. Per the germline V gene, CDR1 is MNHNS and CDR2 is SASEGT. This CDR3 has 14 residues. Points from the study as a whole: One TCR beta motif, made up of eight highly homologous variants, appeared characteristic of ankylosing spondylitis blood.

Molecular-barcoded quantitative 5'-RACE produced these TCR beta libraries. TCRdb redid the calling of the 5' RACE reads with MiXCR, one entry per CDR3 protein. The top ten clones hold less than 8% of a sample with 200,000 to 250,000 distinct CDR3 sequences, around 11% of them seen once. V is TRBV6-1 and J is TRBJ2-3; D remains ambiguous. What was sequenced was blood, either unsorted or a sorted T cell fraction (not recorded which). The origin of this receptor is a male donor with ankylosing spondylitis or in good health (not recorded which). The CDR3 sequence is CASSEPDFTDTQYF. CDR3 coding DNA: TGTGCCAGCAGTGAGCCCGACTTCACAGATACGCAGTATTTT.